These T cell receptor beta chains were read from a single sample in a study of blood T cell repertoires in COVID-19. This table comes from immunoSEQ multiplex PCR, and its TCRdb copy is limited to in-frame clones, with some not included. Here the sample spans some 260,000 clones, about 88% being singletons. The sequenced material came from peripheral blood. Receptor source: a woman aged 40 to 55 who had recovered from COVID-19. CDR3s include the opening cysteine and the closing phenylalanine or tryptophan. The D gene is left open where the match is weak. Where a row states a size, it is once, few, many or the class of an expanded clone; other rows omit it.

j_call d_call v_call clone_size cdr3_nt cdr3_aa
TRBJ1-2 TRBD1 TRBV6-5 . TGTGCCAGCAGCCGACTGGGACAGGAGAACTATGGCTACACCTTC CASSRLGQENYGYTF
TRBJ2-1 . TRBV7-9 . TGTGCCAGCAGCTCACCCGGGACATATTACAATGAGCAGTTCTTC CASSSPGTYYNEQFF
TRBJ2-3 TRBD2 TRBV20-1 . TGCAGTGCTAGTGGGGGGGGCACAGATACGCAGTATTTT CSASGGGTDTQYF
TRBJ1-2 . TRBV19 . TGTGCCAGTACCCTACCAGGCGGGCGTGACTATGGCTACACCTTC CASTLPGGRDYGYTF
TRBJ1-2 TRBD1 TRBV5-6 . TGTGCCAGCAGCCCCGAAGGGGGCATAAGGTGGGATGAGGGCTACACCTTC CASSPEGGIRWDEGYTF
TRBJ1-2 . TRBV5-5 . TGTGCCAGCAGCTTGGATATAGGAGGGCGGAGTAACTATGGCTACACCTTC CASSLDIGGRSNYGYTF
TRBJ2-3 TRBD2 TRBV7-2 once TGTGCCAGCAGCTTTACTAGCGGGAGGGCCTCAGATACGCAGTATTTT CASSFTSGRASDTQYF
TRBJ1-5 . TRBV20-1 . TGCAGTGCTAGTCGGGGGGCGAATCAGCCCCAGCATTTT CSASRGANQPQHF
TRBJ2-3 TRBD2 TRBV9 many TGTGCCAGCAGCGGACTAGCGGATACGCAGTATTTT CASSGLADTQYF
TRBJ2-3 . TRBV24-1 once TGTGCCACCAGCCCTCGGGATCTCGACGCAGATACGCAGTATTTT CATSPRDLDADTQYF
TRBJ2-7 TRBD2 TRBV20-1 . TGCAGTGCTAGTCCTAGCGGGTTAACCTACGAGCAGTACTTC CSASPSGLTYEQYF
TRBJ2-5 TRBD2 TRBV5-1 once TGCGCCAGCAGTCGGACTAGCGGGGGGGCGTTAGAGACCCAGTACTTC CASSRTSGGALETQYF
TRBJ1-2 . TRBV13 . TGTGCCAGCAGGTCCTATGGACAGCCCTCCCGTGGCTACACCTTC CASRSYGQPSRGYTF
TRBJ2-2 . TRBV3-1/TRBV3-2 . TGTGCCAGCAGCCAATCCGGTGCGAACACCGGGGAGCTGTTTTTT CASSQSGANTGELFF
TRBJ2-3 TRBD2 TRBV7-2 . TGTGCCAGCAGCCCTACTAGCGGGAGAGTCACAGATACGCAGTATTTT CASSPTSGRVTDTQYF
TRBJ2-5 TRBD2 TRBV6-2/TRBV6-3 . TGTGCCAGCAGTTACAGGTCGACTAGCGGGGCTCACCAAGAGACCCAGTACTTC CASSYRSTSGAHQETQYF
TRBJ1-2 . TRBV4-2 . TGTGCCAGCAGTTGGGAGCATGGCTACACCTTC CASSWEHGYTF
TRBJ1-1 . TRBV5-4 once TGTGCCAGCAGCCTCGGACTGGGAGGGACTGAAGCTTTCTTT CASSLGLGGTEAFF
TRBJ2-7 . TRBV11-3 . TGTGCCAGCAGCTTAGAACAGGGCATCACCTACGAGCAGTACTTC CASSLEQGITYEQYF
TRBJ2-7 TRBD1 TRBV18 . TGTGCCAGCTCACCAATGAAGGGGGCGTCCCTCTCCTACGAGCAGTACTTC CASSPMKGASLSYEQYF
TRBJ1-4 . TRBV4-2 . TGTGCCAGCAGCCAAGCAGGGGCAGTTAATGAAAAACTGTTTTTT CASSQAGAVNEKLFF
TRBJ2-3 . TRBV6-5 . TGTGCCAGCGGCACTCGAGAGGGTACGCAGTATTTT CASGTREGTQYF
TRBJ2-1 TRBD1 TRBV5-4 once TGTGCCAGCAGCCTGGATGGACAGGGGTTCGATGAGCAGTTCTTC CASSLDGQGFDEQFF
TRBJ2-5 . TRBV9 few TGTGCCAGCAGCGTTGGGACTGGAGGGGGCGCCTCAGAGACCCAGTACTTC CASSVGTGGGASETQYF
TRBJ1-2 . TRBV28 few TGTGCCAGCAGTTCGACACGTACCCACACCTTC CASSSTRTHTF
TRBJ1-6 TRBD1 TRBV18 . TGTGCCAGCTCGCAAGGACAGGCGGGAAATTCACCCCTCCACTTT CASSQGQAGNSPLHF
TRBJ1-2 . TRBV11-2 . TGTGCCAGCAGCTTAGAGGGGACGGGGGTTTATGGCTACACCTTC CASSLEGTGVYGYTF
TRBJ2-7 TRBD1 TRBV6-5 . TGTGCCAGCAGCCCGGGACAGGGCAGCTCCTACGAGCAGTACTTC CASSPGQGSSYEQYF
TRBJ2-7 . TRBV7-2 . TGTGCCAGCGTCAGATCCTACGAGCAGTACTTC CASVRSYEQYF
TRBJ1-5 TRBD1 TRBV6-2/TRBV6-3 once TGTGCCAGCAGTATCCGGGACAGGGGGCCCGAAGATAGCAATCAGCCCCAGCATTTT CASSIRDRGPEDSNQPQHF
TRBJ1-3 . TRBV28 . TGTGCCAGCAGTTTGTTGAGCTCTGGAAACACCATATATTTT CASSLLSSGNTIYF
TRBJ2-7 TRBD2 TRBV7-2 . TGTGCCAGCAGCGGGCGACTAGCGGGAGGGCCAAAGGAGCAGTACTTC CASSGRLAGGPKEQYF
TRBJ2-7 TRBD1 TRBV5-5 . TGTGCCAGCAGCTCCAGGACAGGGGAGGGTTACGAGCAGTACTTC CASSSRTGEGYEQYF
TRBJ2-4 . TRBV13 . TGTGCCAGCAGCTTATCACGGAAAAACATTCAGTACTTC CASSLSRKNIQYF
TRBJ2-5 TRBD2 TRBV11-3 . TGTGCCAGCAGCTATAGCGGGGGACTAGCGGGAGGACAAGAGACCCAGTACTTC CASSYSGGLAGGQETQYF
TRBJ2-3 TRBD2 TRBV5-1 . TGCGCCAGCAGCTTGGTTTTTGCGGGGGGCACAGATACGCAGTATTTT CASSLVFAGGTDTQYF
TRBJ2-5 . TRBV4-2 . TGTGCCAGCAGCCAAAAACAGGGACAAGAGACCCAGTACTTC CASSQKQGQETQYF
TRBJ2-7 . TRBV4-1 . TGCGCCAGCAGCCAAGGCGCTGGTTCCTACGAGCAGTACTTC CASSQGAGSYEQYF
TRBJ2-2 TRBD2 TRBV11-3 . TGTGCCAGCAGCCCTGGGACTAGCGGGAGTGTGGCCGGGGAGCTGTTTTTT CASSPGTSGSVAGELFF
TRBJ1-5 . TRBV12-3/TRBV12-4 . TGTGCCAGCAGTTTCTCGAGCTATGAGCCCCAGCATTTT CASSFSSYEPQHF
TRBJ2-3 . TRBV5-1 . TGCGCCAGCAGCGTCGACAGGACCAGCACAGATACGCAGTATTTT CASSVDRTSTDTQYF
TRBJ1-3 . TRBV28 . TGTGCCAGCAGTGGGCTTTTCTCTGGAAACACCATATATTTT CASSGLFSGNTIYF
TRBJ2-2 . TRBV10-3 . TGTGCCATCAGTGAGTCGATGATAGGGGACACCGGGGAGCTGTTTTTT CAISESMIGDTGELFF
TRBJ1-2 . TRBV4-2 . TGTGCCAGCAGCGGTTTTGCGGACAGCTATGGCTACACCTTC CASSGFADSYGYTF
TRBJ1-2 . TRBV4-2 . TGTGCCAGCAGCCAAGCTCAGGGAGGCAGCGGCTACACCTTC CASSQAQGGSGYTF
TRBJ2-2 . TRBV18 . TGTGCCAGCTCACCTGACTCCGGGGAGCTGTTTTTT CASSPDSGELFF
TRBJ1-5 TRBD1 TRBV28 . TGTGCCAGCAGCCCAGGGGGGACCAATCAGCCCCAGCATTTT CASSPGGTNQPQHF
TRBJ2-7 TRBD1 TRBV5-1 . TGCGCCAGCAGCTTCACCGGGACAGGGGGTGACGAGCAGTACTTC CASSFTGTGGDEQYF
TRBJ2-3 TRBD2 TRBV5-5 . TGTGCCAGCAGCGCAACTAGCGGGAGATCAGATACGCAGTATTTT CASSATSGRSDTQYF
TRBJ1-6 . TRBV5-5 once TGTGCCAGCAGCTTGCGTCTTGTGTTGTTAGGGGGTGAATCACCCCTCCACTTT CASSLRLVLLGGESPLHF
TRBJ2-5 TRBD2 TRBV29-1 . TGCAGCGTGCTGACTAGCCTTGGAGCTAGAGAGACCCAGTACTTC CSVLTSLGARETQYF
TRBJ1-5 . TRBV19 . TGTGCCAGTAGTGACACTAGCAATCAGCCCCAGCATTTT CASSDTSNQPQHF